Listed here is a single TCR beta chain. Its target is unknown. TCRdb used MiXCR to reprocess the 5' RACE reads, holding one entry per CDR3 protein. The table records about 520,000 distinct CDR3 sequences, 20% to 25% of them present only once. The junction had 7 bases not matched to a gene; V was cut back by 3 bases and J by 3 bases. Germline V gene lookup returns CDR1 SGHRS and CDR2 YFSETQ. The CDR3 runs 17 residues. This sample was taken from a study of identical twins. Overall study findings and caveats: Models underestimated out-of-frame TCR alpha sharing in monozygotic twins.

The same data also contributed to another study, on T cells expressing NK-cell markers.

The chain employs TRBV5-1 and TRBJ2-1; 12 bases fit TRBD2. This receptor was identified in a woman under 30 in good health. Input material: CD4+ T cells sorted from blood. The CDR3 DNA is TGCGCCAGCAGCTCTAGCAGGACTAGCGGGGACTACAATGAGCAGTTCTTC. Protein product: CASSSSRTSGDYNEQFF.